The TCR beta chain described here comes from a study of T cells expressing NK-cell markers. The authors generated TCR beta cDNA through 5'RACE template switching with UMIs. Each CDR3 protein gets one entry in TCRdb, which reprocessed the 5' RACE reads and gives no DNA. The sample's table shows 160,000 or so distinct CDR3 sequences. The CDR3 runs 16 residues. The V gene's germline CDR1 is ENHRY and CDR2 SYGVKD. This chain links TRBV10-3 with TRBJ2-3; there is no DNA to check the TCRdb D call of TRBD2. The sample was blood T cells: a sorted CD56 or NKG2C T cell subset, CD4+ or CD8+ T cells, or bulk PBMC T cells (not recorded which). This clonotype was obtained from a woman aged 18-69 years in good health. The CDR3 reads CAISDASSGGPDTQYF.